These 24 T cell receptor beta chains were sequenced from one sample in a study of monozygotic twins with inflammatory bowel disease. TCRdb reprocessed the 5' RACE reads, with one entry per CDR3 protein and no DNA. The table for this sample gives 210,000 or so distinct CDR3 sequences. The specimen was blood. The receptors come from a human donor with ulcerative colitis or Crohn's disease, or a healthy co-twin of an affected twin (not recorded which).

The J gene is TRBJ2-1, the V gene TRBV12-3 or TRBV12-4; no DNA is available, so the TRBD1 call from TCRdb remains unchecked. The CDR3 spans 15 residues. CDR3 sequence: CASSFGTGGMNEQFF.

The gene calls are TRBV5-5 and TRBJ1-4; without DNA, the TCRdb call of TRBD1 cannot be checked. In germline, CDR1 is SGHKS, CDR2 YYEKEE (reference sequence). The CDR3 runs 14 residues. Here the CDR3 reads CASSFGGSGEKLFF.

This chain uses TRBV19 with TRBJ2-2; TCRdb returns TRBD1, unconfirmable since there is no DNA. CDR3 length: 13 amino acids. Germline-derived CDR1 and CDR2 are LNHDA and SQIVND (reference sequence). This CDR3 reads CASSSRLGGELFF.

The chain carries TRBV19 and TRBJ1-5. This CDR3 has 16 residues. Germline loops: CDR1 LNHDA, CDR2 SQIVND (reference sequence). Here the CDR3 reads CASSIPLGILGQPQHF.

The chain couples TRBV11-2 to TRBJ2-1; the TRBD2 assignment by TCRdb is unverifiable without DNA. Germline V gene lookup returns CDR1 SGHAT and CDR2 FQNNGV. The CDR3 runs to 15 residues. The CDR3 protein is CASSTGLAAYNEQFF.

CDR3 region: CASSLDGRARDTQYF. The V call is TRBV7-2, the J call TRBJ2-3; TCRdb's D call of TRBD2 is untestable without DNA. There are 15 residues in the CDR3. Germline CDR1 reads SGHTA; CDR2 reads FQGNSA.

The chain joins TRBV5-1 to TRBJ1-5; checking the TCRdb D call of TRBD1 is not possible without DNA. The CDR3 covers 16 residues. Germline V gene lookup returns CDR1 SGHRS and CDR2 YFSETQ. The CDR3 spells CASSLDGTGANQPQHF.

V is TRBV6-2 or TRBV6-3 and J is TRBJ2-1; TCRdb proposes TRBD1, but this gene call is untestable without DNA. This CDR3 spans 14 amino acids. Germline V lookup: CDR1 MNHEY, CDR2 SVGEGT. CDR3 loop: CASSPGAGGVEQFF.

The chain carries TRBV3-1 and TRBJ2-5; without DNA, the TCRdb call of TRBD1 cannot be checked. Germline V gene sequence: CDR1 LGHDT, CDR2 YNNKEL (reference sequence). The CDR3 length is 16 residues. The CDR3 protein is CASGLREQGSRETQYF.

The chain is built from TRBV5-1 and TRBJ2-2. Germline V gene data show CDR1 as SGHRS and CDR2 as YFSETQ. CDR3 length: 13 residues. Here the CDR3 reads CASRSSSMGELFF.

The V and J genes are TRBV7-2 and TRBJ2-3; the D call from TCRdb, TRBD1, cannot be confirmed without DNA. Germline V gene data show CDR1 as SGHTA and CDR2 as FQGNSA. CDR3 length: 17 amino acids. The chain's CDR3 is CASSLLGRGSPTDTQYF.

The V gene is TRBV7-2, the J gene TRBJ2-7; TCRdb picks TRBD2, but there is no DNA to check that call. The germline CDR1 and CDR2 sequences are SGHTA and FQGNSA. This CDR3 contains 16 residues. The CDR3: CASSPGLAGISYEQYF.

J is TRBJ2-7 and V is TRBV12-3 or TRBV12-4; with no DNA, the TCRdb D assignment of TRBD2 cannot be verified. This CDR3 is 14 amino acids long. The CDR3 loop reads CASSLLAEAYEQYF.

The gene calls are TRBV7-2 and TRBJ2-5; TCRdb proposes TRBD1, but this gene call is untestable without DNA. Germline CDR1 is SGHTA and CDR2 is FQGNSA. The CDR3 extends over 14 amino acids. Here the CDR3 reads CASSTRGLSETQYF.

The J gene is TRBJ1-4, the V gene TRBV19. Germline CDR1 LNHDA, CDR2 SQIVND (reference sequence). CDR3 length: 15 amino acids. CDR3 residues: CASSGRSATNEKLFF.

The chain recombines TRBV5-4 with TRBJ1-1; TCRdb calls TRBD1, which cannot be checked without DNA. Germline CDR1 and CDR2: SGHNT and YYREEE (reference sequence). This CDR3 is built from 15 residues. The CDR3 is CASSSWTGENTEAFF.

The chain joins TRBV2 to TRBJ2-1; TCRdb selects TRBD2, and the lack of DNA leaves this call unchecked. CDR3 length: 14 residues. The germline gives CDR1 SNHLY, CDR2 FYNNEI. CDR3 sequence: CASRPSSSYNEQFF.

The gene calls are TRBV20-1 and TRBJ2-1. Germline V gives CDR1 DFQATT, CDR2 SNEGSKA (reference sequence). This CDR3 comprises 12 residues. CDR3 amino acids: CSARTSSAQQFF.

This chain uses TRBV7-3 with TRBJ2-3; the TCRdb D gene call, TRBD1, has no DNA to confirm it. The CDR3 contains 16 residues. Germline CDR1 reads SGHTA; CDR2 reads FQGTGA. CDR3 residues: CASSSQGAGVEDTQYF.

The chain carries TRBV10-3 and TRBJ1-6; absent DNA, TCRdb's TRBD1 call cannot be checked. From germline, CDR1 is ENHRY and CDR2 SYGVKD. The CDR3 contains 17 residues. The CDR3 here is CAIRDPQASLYNSPLHF.

The V and J genes are TRBV28 and TRBJ2-2; without DNA, the TCRdb call of TRBD2 cannot be checked. The CDR3 has 13 residues. CDR1 and CDR2 from the germline V gene are MDHEN and SYDVKM. The CDR3 region is CASSLWEDGELFF. Using reference TRBV28 and TRBJ2-2 for the parts outside the CDR3, the full variable domain is DVKVTQSSRYLVKRTGEKVFLECVQDMDHENMFWYRQDPGLGLRLIYFSYDVKMKEKGDIPEGYSVSREKKERFSLILESASTNQTSMYLCASSLWEDGELFFGEGSRLTVL.

This chain uses TRBV4-1 with TRBJ1-5; TCRdb proposes TRBD1, but this gene call is untestable without DNA. This CDR3 contains 15 residues. Germline V lookup: CDR1 MGHRA, CDR2 YSYEKL. The CDR3 loop reads CASSQATGNNQPQHF.

The V gene is TRBV9, the J gene TRBJ2-7; TCRdb's assignment of TRBD1 cannot be checked, as there is no DNA. The CDR3 consists of 15 residues. Germline loops: CDR1 SGDLS, CDR2 YYNGEE. The CDR3 here is CASSVTDNSYYVQYF.

The rearrangement joins TRBV7-9 to TRBJ1-4; TCRdb's D call, TRBD1, is unchecked because there is no DNA. The germline V gene encodes CDR1 SEHNR and CDR2 FQNEAQ (reference sequence). The CDR3 totals 14 residues. The CDR3 loop reads CASSWDRVSEKLFF.